The rows below give T cell receptor beta chains drawn from one sample of a study of T cells in Graves' hyperthyroidism and ophthalmopathy. One entry per CDR3 protein, called by TCRdb with MiXCR from the multiplex PCR reads. Here the sample spans some 760,000 distinct CDR3 sequences, 14% being singletons. The sequenced sample consisted of blood. Every receptor here comes from a woman aged 18 to 35 with Graves' hyperthyroidism. Each CDR3 is given with its conserved first and last residue. The order of the fields is J gene, D gene, clone size, V gene, CDR3 protein, CDR3 DNA. D genes are given only for firm matches. The size of a clone is reported for some rows only, either as once, few or many, or as a class for expanded clones.

>TRBJ1-4|TRBD1|many|TRBV28
CASSAPPGQGYEKLFF
TGTGCCAGCAGTGCGCCTCCGGGACAGGGCTATGAAAAACTGTTTTTT
>TRBJ2-6|NA|NA|TRBV9
CASSVLGTLMGGVNVLTF
TGTGCCAGCAGCGTACTCGGGACTCTTATGGGTGGGGTCAACGTCCTGACTTTC
>TRBJ2-7|NA|NA|TRBV5-1
CASSLDSGLTYEQYF
TGCGCCAGCAGCTTGGATTCGGGGCTGACTTACGAGCAGTACTTC
>TRBJ2-5|NA|few|TRBV20-1
CSAEDREGFQETQYF
TGCAGTGCGGAGGACAGGGAGGGGTTCCAGGAGACCCAGTACTTC
>TRBJ2-5|NA|many|TRBV7-8
CASSLVESTRGAQYF
TGTGCCAGCAGCTTAGTAGAATCGACCCGTGGGGCCCAGTACTTC
>TRBJ1-5|NA|many|TRBV3-1
CASSQVLRGYNQPQHF
TGTGCCAGCAGCCAAGTCTTGCGGGGATACAATCAGCCCCAGCATTTT
>TRBJ2-2|NA|many|TRBV4-1
CASSQVSGTGELFF
TGCGCCAGCAGCCAAGTTTCAGGAACCGGGGAGCTGTTTTTT
>TRBJ1-1|TRBD1|NA|TRBV7-6
CASSPRDRESEAFF
TGTGCCAGCAGCCCGCGGGACAGGGAGTCTGAAGCTTTCTTT
>TRBJ2-4|NA|few|TRBV5-6
CASSQTTVAKNIQYF
TGTGCCAGCAGCCAAACGACAGTAGCCAAAAACATTCAGTACTTC
>TRBJ1-4|TRBD1|many|TRBV18
CASSRTGTVEKLFF
TGTGCCAGCTCACGAACAGGGACAGTTGAAAAACTGTTTTTT
>TRBJ2-1|TRBD2|many|TRBV13
CASRGAGVLEQFF
TGTGCCAGCCGAGGGGCGGGAGTCCTTGAGCAGTTCTTC
>TRBJ2-7|TRBD2|once|TRBV7-9
CASSRPGLASHEQYF
TGTGCCAGCAGCCGACCGGGACTAGCGTCCCACGAGCAGTACTTC
>TRBJ2-1|NA|NA|TRBV4-3
CASRSAYEQFF
TGCGCCAGCAGAAGTGCGTATGAGCAGTTCTTC
>TRBJ2-5|NA|NA|TRBV4-3
CASSQGGLVGQETQYF
TGCGCCAGCAGCCAAGGGGGGCTAGTCGGGCAAGAGACCCAGTACTTC
>TRBJ2-1|TRBD2|NA|TRBV11-2
CASSLTSGRPPNEQFF
TGTGCCAGCAGCTTGACTAGCGGGAGGCCCCCCAATGAGCAGTTCTTC
>TRBJ2-1|TRBD1|NA|TRBV12-3/TRBV12-4
CASTPPGTGGSEQFF
TGTGCCAGCACCCCTCCCGGGACAGGGGGCAGTGAGCAGTTCTTC
>TRBJ1-5|NA|many|TRBV28
CASSLGREGDQPQHF
TGTGCCAGCAGTTTGGGAAGGGAAGGCGATCAGCCCCAGCATTTT
>TRBJ1-5|TRBD1|many|TRBV30
CAWAPGQATNQPQHF
TGTGCCTGGGCACCGGGACAGGCGACAAATCAGCCCCAGCATTTT
>TRBJ2-6|NA|few|TRBV6-1
CASKQGGQLTGANVLTF
TGTGCCAGCAAGCAGGGGGGACAGTTAACTGGGGCCAACGTCCTGACTTTC
>TRBJ2-6|TRBD1|few|TRBV7-9
CASSPVQGAAGANVLTF
TGTGCCAGCAGCCCGGTCCAGGGGGCGGCAGGGGCCAACGTCCTGACTTTC
>TRBJ1-1|NA|many|TRBV2
CASSEIIAWGQNTEAFF
TGTGCCAGCAGTGAAATTATCGCTTGGGGACAGAACACTGAAGCTTTCTTT
>TRBJ2-1|NA|NA|TRBV29-1
CSVEENNEQFF
TGCAGCGTTGAAGAGAACAATGAGCAGTTCTTC
>TRBJ1-6|TRBD1|many|TRBV7-2
CASRSPGQGASSPLHF
TGTGCCAGCAGATCACCGGGACAGGGGGCATCTTCACCCCTCCACTTT
>TRBJ2-1|NA|NA|TRBV29-1
CSSNGGTYNEQFF
TGCAGCTCCAATGGGGGGACCTACAATGAGCAGTTCTTC
>TRBJ2-7|NA|few|TRBV5-5
CASSPRGTRGNLGSYEQYF
TGTGCCAGCAGCCCCAGGGGGACTAGAGGAAACCTTGGGTCCTACGAGCAGTACTTC
>TRBJ2-3|NA|NA|TRBV7-3
CASSTEGRPMQYF
TGTGCCAGCAGCACGGAGGGCCGGCCTATGCAGTATTTT
>TRBJ2-1|NA|NA|TRBV7-9
CASEVYNEQFF
TGTGCCAGCGAGGTCTACAATGAGCAGTTCTTC
>TRBJ2-7|NA|NA|TRBV7-2
CASSPAGGASYEQYF
TGTGCCAGCAGCCCAGCAGGAGGGGCTTCCTACGAGCAGTACTTC
>TRBJ2-7|NA|few|TRBV20-1
CSARLLGRGEQYF
TGCAGTGCTAGACTCCTAGGGCGAGGCGAGCAGTACTTC
>TRBJ2-1|TRBD2|many|TRBV30
CAWSGGTSGRFEYNEQFF
TGTGCCTGGAGTGGAGGGACTAGCGGGAGGTTTGAATACAATGAGCAGTTCTTC
>TRBJ2-3|TRBD2|NA|TRBV4-1
CASSQALAGHITDTQYF
TGCGCCAGCAGCCAAGCACTAGCGGGACATATCACAGATACGCAGTATTTT
>TRBJ2-2|TRBD1|many|TRBV30
CAWSDRGNTGELFF
TGTGCCTGGAGTGACAGGGGTAACACCGGGGAGCTGTTTTTT
>TRBJ2-1|TRBD2|NA|TRBV7-2
CASSQREFDEQFF
TGTGCCAGCAGCCAGCGGGAGTTTGATGAGCAGTTCTTC
>TRBJ1-6|NA|few|TRBV6-2/TRBV6-3
CASSYRRGNSPLHF
TGTGCCAGCAGTTACCGCCGCGGGAATTCACCCCTCCACTTT
>TRBJ2-5|NA|many|TRBV4-1
CASSQDKAGTRTETQYF
TGCGCCAGCAGCCAGGATAAGGCCGGGACTCGGACGGAGACCCAGTACTTC
>TRBJ1-1|NA|NA|TRBV6-1
CASRERPREAFF
TGTGCCAGCAGAGAGAGGCCTAGGGAAGCTTTCTTT